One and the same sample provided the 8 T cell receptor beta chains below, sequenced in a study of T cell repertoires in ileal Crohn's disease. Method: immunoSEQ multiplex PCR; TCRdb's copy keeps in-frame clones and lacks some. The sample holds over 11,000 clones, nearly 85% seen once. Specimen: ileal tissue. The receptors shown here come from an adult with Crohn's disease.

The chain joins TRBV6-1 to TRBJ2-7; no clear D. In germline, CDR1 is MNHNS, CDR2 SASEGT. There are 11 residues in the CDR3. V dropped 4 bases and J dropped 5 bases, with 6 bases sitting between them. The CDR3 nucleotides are TGTGCCAGCAGTGGCTACGACGAGCAGTACTTC. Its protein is CASSGYDEQYF.

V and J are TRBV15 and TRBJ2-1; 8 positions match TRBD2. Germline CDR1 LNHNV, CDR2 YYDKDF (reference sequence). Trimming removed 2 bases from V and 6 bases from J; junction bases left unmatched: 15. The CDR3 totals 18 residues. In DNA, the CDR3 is TGTGCCACCAGCAGACCCCTCGGTAGCGGGAATCCGAGCAATGAGCAGTTCTTC. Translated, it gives CATSRPLGSGNPSNEQFF.

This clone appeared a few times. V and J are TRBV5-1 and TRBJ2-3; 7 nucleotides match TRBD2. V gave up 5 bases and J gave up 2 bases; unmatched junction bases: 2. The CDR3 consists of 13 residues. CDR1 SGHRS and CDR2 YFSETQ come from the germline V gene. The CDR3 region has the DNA TGCGCCAGCAGGAGCGGGACCACAGATACGCAGTATTTT. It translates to CASRSGTTDTQYF.

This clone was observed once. CDR3 protein: CASSLRGGLAFYEQYF. The CDR3 nucleotides read TGTGCCAGCAGTTTAAGGGGGGGACTAGCTTTCTACGAGCAGTACTTC. The chain uses TRBV11-2 and TRBJ2-7, with 9 bases lining up with TRBD2. The germline V gene has CDR1 SGHAT and CDR2 FQNNGV. The V and J ends lost 6 bases and 3 bases, in that order; junction bases with no gene match: 12. The CDR3 covers 16 residues.

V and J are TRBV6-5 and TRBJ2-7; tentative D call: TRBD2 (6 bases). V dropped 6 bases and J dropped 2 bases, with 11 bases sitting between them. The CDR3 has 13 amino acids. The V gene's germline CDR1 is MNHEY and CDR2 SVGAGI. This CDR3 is CASRGTWAYEQYF. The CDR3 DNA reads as TGTGCCAGCAGGGGGACTTGGGCCTACGAGCAGTACTTC.

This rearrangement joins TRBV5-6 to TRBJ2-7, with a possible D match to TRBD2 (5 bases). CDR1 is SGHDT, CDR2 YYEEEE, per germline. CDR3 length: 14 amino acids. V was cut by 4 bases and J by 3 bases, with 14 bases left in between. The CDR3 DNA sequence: TGTGCCAGCAGCCTCTCTAGCAGGCTCTACGAGCAGTACTTC. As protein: CASSLSSRLYEQYF.

CDR3 amino acids: CASRLQGIDTEAFF. DNA for the CDR3: TGCGCCAGCAGGTTACAGGGGATAGACACTGAAGCTTTCTTT. V and J are TRBV10-2 and TRBJ1-1; 7 bases map to TRBD1. V trimming: 6 bases; J trimming: 3 bases; junction bases outside the gene matches: 7. Germline lookup yields CDR1 WSHSY and CDR2 SAAADI. This CDR3 comprises 14 residues.

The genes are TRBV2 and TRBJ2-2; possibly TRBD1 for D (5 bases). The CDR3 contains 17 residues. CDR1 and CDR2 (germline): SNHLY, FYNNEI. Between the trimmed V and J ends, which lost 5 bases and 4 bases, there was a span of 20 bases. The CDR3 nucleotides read TGTGCCAGCAGTCCAACCTTAGCCTTAAGGGGCACCGGGGAGCTGTTTTTT. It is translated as CASSPTLALRGTGELFF.